This T cell receptor (beta chain) stems from a study of blood T cell repertoires in COVID-19. V shed 7 bases and J 3 bases; nucleotides not matched to a gene: 5. CDR1 and CDR2 (germline): KGHSH, LQKENI. The length of the CDR3 is 13 residues. Authors' methods: For nucleated cells, counts were estimated from reference gene primer amplification. Data came from immunoSEQ multiplex PCR; TCRdb stores just in-frame clones and leaves some out. The D gene and trimming were derived from the DNA, and the V and J assignments and clone size from that table. Of about 50,000 clones listed, around 80% are singletons.

This sequence originates from a man aged 55 to 70 with acute or convalescent COVID-19. The sample was peripheral blood. The rearrangement uses TRBV18 and TRBJ1-1; 7 bases are a match to TRBD1. The CDR3, as DNA: TGTGCCAGCTTACAGGGGCTGGACACTGAAGCTTTCTTT. It encodes CASLQGLDTEAFF.